Listed below are T cell receptor beta chains from one sample, sequenced in a study of blood T cell repertoires in COVID-19. Only in-frame clones appear in the TCRdb table, and some are missing; sequencing was by immunoSEQ multiplex PCR. The sample contains about 110,000 clones, around 79% of which appear only once. The specimen sequenced was peripheral blood. The receptors derive from an elderly woman with active or convalescent COVID-19. CDR3s include the opening cysteine and the closing phenylalanine or tryptophan. The D gene is left open where the match is weak. A row's size may be missing; if present it is once, few, many or a size class.

V gene,clone size,D gene,J gene,CDR3 DNA,CDR3 protein
TRBV7-2,NA,TRBD2,TRBJ2-5,TGTGCCAGCAGCTTAGGGCTAGCGGGAAGTGGACAAGAGACCCAGTACTTC,CASSLGLAGSGQETQYF
TRBV7-6,NA,TRBD1,TRBJ1-2,TGTGCCAGCAGCTCTCCGAACACAGGGGTAGATGGCTACACCTTC,CASSSPNTGVDGYTF
TRBV29-1,NA,TRBD1,TRBJ1-5,TGCAGCGTCGGACAGGGGAATCAGCCCCAGCATTTT,CSVGQGNQPQHF
TRBV7-2,NA,TRBD2,TRBJ2-7,TGTGCCAGCAGCTCTCTAGCGGGAGGGTACGAGCAGTACTTC,CASSSLAGGYEQYF
TRBV12-3/TRBV12-4,NA,NA,TRBJ2-5,TGTGCCAGCAGTTCTACTCAGACCCAGTACTTC,CASSSTQTQYF
TRBV15,NA,NA,TRBJ2-2,TGTGCCACCAGCAGATGGCCGTGGAGAGACGAGAACACCGGGGAGCTGTTTTTT,CATSRWPWRDENTGELFF
TRBV28,NA,NA,TRBJ1-3,TGTGCCAGCAGTTTCGCGGGACCGAGGGCTGGAGGAAACACCATATATTTT,CASSFAGPRAGGNTIYF
TRBV24-1,NA,NA,TRBJ2-3,TGTGCCACCAGTGATCCCCGCGGGGCTGGGGATACGCAGTATTTT,CATSDPRGAGDTQYF
TRBV15,NA,NA,TRBJ2-5,TGTGCCACCAGCCTCGGACACAACCAAGAGACCCAGTACTTC,CATSLGHNQETQYF
TRBV5-6,NA,TRBD2,TRBJ2-3,TGTGCCAGCAGCCGCCCCAGCGGGATCACAGATACGCAGTATTTT,CASSRPSGITDTQYF
TRBV15,NA,NA,TRBJ2-1,TGTGCCACCAGCAGTACCCGGACAGGAGGGTACAATGAGCAGTTCTTC,CATSSTRTGGYNEQFF
TRBV5-5,NA,TRBD2,TRBJ2-2,TGTGCCAGCAGCCCTAGCGGGAGCGGCGCCGGGGAGCTGTTTTTT,CASSPSGSGAGELFF
TRBV9,once,NA,TRBJ1-1,TGTGCCAGCAGCGTCACTATGAACACTGAAGCTTTCTTT,CASSVTMNTEAFF
TRBV5-1,once,TRBD2,TRBJ2-1,TGCGCCAGCAGCCCGGGGACTAGCGGGAGTAGGGAGCAGTTCTTC,CASSPGTSGSREQFF
TRBV5-1,NA,TRBD1,TRBJ2-1,TGCGCCAGCAGCTTGGATGGGACAGGGGGCTGGGATGAGCAGTTCTTC,CASSLDGTGGWDEQFF
TRBV30,NA,NA,TRBJ1-4,TGTGCCTGGAGTGTACGGGGGACTAATGAAAAACTGTTTTTT,CAWSVRGTNEKLFF
TRBV5-4,NA,TRBD2,TRBJ2-7,TGTGCCAGCAGCTTGACTAGCGGGATATACGAGCAGTACTTC,CASSLTSGIYEQYF
TRBV5-1,NA,NA,TRBJ2-7,TGCGCCAGCAGCTTGGGTTACTCCTACGAGCAGTACTTC,CASSLGYSYEQYF
TRBV19,NA,TRBD2,TRBJ2-5,TGTGCCAGTAGTATAGATATAGCGGGAGACCAAGAGACCCAGTACTTC,CASSIDIAGDQETQYF
TRBV3-1/TRBV3-2,NA,TRBD1,TRBJ2-1,TGTGCCAGCAGCCAAGAGCCGACAGGGGGCAGGAATGAGCAGTTCTTC,CASSQEPTGGRNEQFF
TRBV2,NA,NA,TRBJ1-5,TGTGCCAGCAGTGATACGCAGGCTAGCAATCAGCCCCAGCATTTT,CASSDTQASNQPQHF
TRBV4-2,few,TRBD2,TRBJ2-3,TGTGCCAGCAGCCAAGTTAGCGGGGAGACAGATACGCAGTATTTT,CASSQVSGETDTQYF
TRBV28,NA,TRBD1,TRBJ1-3,TGTGCCAGCAGTCTACAGGGGAATGGGTTTCCTGGTGGAAACACCATATATTTT,CASSLQGNGFPGGNTIYF
TRBV20-1,NA,NA,TRBJ2-6,TGCAGTGCTGGACTCTTAGGGGTCCTGACTTTC,CSAGLLGVLTF
TRBV21-1,NA,NA,TRBJ2-3,TGTGCCAGCCCCAAAGGTCCGGGAGGCCCCACAGATACGCAGTATTTT,CASPKGPGGPTDTQYF
TRBV7-2,NA,TRBD2,TRBJ2-7,TGTGCCAGCAGCTTAACGACTAGCGGGGGGAAGAACGAGCAGTACTTC,CASSLTTSGGKNEQYF
TRBV4-1,NA,TRBD1,TRBJ1-2,TGCGCCAGCAGCCAAAAGGCCTTTCCGGGACAGACCTATGGCTACACCTTC,CASSQKAFPGQTYGYTF
TRBV3-1/TRBV3-2,NA,NA,TRBJ2-1,TGTGCCAGCAGCCAAGAAGGGACTTGGGGGAGCTCCTACAATGAGCAGTTCTTC,CASSQEGTWGSSYNEQFF
TRBV18,NA,TRBD1,TRBJ2-3,TGTGCCAGCCGGACAGGGGGCGAAGATACGCAGTATTTT,CASRTGGEDTQYF
TRBV19,NA,NA,TRBJ2-2,TGTGCCAGTCAATTGCAGCGAAACACCGGGGAGCTGTTTTTT,CASQLQRNTGELFF
TRBV11-2,NA,TRBD1,TRBJ1-3,TGTGCCAGCAGCTTAGCGGGTTGGGGACAGGGGACTGGAAACACCATATATTTT,CASSLAGWGQGTGNTIYF
TRBV5-1,few,TRBD1,TRBJ1-2,TGCGCCAGCAGCTTGGGACAGGGGGGTGGCTACACCTTC,CASSLGQGGGYTF
TRBV10-3,few,NA,TRBJ1-2,TGTGCCATCAAGGGGTCCAGGGGCACTGGCTACACCTTC,CAIKGSRGTGYTF
TRBV6-5,NA,TRBD1,TRBJ1-1,TGTGCCAGCAGCTACAGGGGGATCACTGAAGCTTTCTTT,CASSYRGITEAFF
TRBV5-8,NA,NA,TRBJ2-7,TGTGCCAGCAGCCGACACAGGGTCGAGCAGTACTTC,CASSRHRVEQYF
TRBV27,many,TRBD2,TRBJ2-1,TGTGCCAGCAGTTTATTCGGGACTAGCGGCGATGAGCAGTTCTTC,CASSLFGTSGDEQFF
TRBV5-6,NA,NA,TRBJ1-1,TGTGCCAGCAGCGTCGACAGACAAACTGAAGCTTTCTTT,CASSVDRQTEAFF
TRBV7-6,NA,TRBD2,TRBJ2-7,TGTGCCAGCAGGAGCGAGCGGGAGGGAGGCGAGCAGTACTTC,CASRSEREGGEQYF
TRBV3-1/TRBV3-2,few,NA,TRBJ1-2,TGTGCCAGCAGCCCTACGACTGCTAACTATGGCTACACCTTC,CASSPTTANYGYTF
TRBV4-2,NA,NA,TRBJ1-2,TGTGCCAGCAGCCAAGTGAACAGGGAGGGCTACACCTTC,CASSQVNREGYTF
TRBV10-3,NA,NA,TRBJ1-1,TGTGCCATCAGTGGCAGCCGGGACGGGGGGAACACTGAAGCTTTCTTT,CAISGSRDGGNTEAFF
TRBV15,NA,TRBD1,TRBJ1-1,TGTGCCACCAGCAGAGGGGGGACAGGGACGACTGAAGCTTTCTTT,CATSRGGTGTTEAFF
TRBV6-5,NA,NA,TRBJ1-2,TGTGCCAGCAGCGTACGCCGTCGGGGGGTCTATGGCTACACCTTC,CASSVRRRGVYGYTF
TRBV3-1/TRBV3-2,NA,NA,TRBJ2-7,TGTGCCAGCAGCCAAGATCCAGGACAGAACTACGAGCAGTACTTC,CASSQDPGQNYEQYF
TRBV15,NA,TRBD1,TRBJ2-5,TGTGCCACCAGCAGAGCTGCAAGACAGGGGCAAGAGACCCAGTACTTC,CATSRAARQGQETQYF
TRBV10-3,NA,TRBD1,TRBJ2-5,TGTGCCATCAGTGCGCCGGGACAGGGCCCTATCCAAGAGACCCAGTACTTC,CAISAPGQGPIQETQYF
TRBV7-2,NA,TRBD1,TRBJ1-2,TGTGCCAGCAGCCCCCGGACAGGGGGAGGGTATGGCTACACCTTC,CASSPRTGGGYGYTF
TRBV9,NA,NA,TRBJ1-5,TGTGCCAGCAGCGTAGCGCCCCTCCAGGGGTGGTATCAGCCCCAGCATTTT,CASSVAPLQGWYQPQHF
TRBV6-6,NA,TRBD2,TRBJ2-5,TGTGCCAGCAGTGGGACTAGCGTCCAAGAGACCCAGTACTTC,CASSGTSVQETQYF
TRBV21-1,NA,NA,TRBJ1-6,TGTGCCAGCAGCAAAGATCGGGGTCGGACAGGGGATACCAATTCACCCCTCCACTTT,CASSKDRGRTGDTNSPLHF
TRBV6-5,few,TRBD2,TRBJ2-7,TGTGCCAGCAAGAGGACTAGCGGGAGTAACTACGAGCAGTACTTC,CASKRTSGSNYEQYF
TRBV30,NA,TRBD1,TRBJ1-4,TGTGCCTGGAGTGAATGGACAGGGCCAGGAGAAAAACTGTTTTTT,CAWSEWTGPGEKLFF